This is a list of T cell receptor beta chains from one sample in a study of blood T cells in healthy people across ages. TCRdb fed the 5' RACE reads into MiXCR, producing one record per CDR3 protein. In the table there are 1.5 million to 2 million distinct CDR3 sequences, 25% to 30% of which are singletons. The sequenced sample was blood. These receptors were obtained from a woman aged 25-40 years in good health. CDR3s include the opening cysteine and the closing phenylalanine or tryptophan. Each record gives: J gene, V gene, clone size, D gene, CDR3 protein, CDR3 DNA. The D gene is left open where the match is weak. Only part of the rows carry a size: once, few, many, or a class if the clone is expanded.

TRBJ2-1,TRBV20-1,few,.,CSASSEGQFF,TGCAGTGCTAGTTCAGAGGGGCAGTTCTTC
TRBJ1-1,TRBV2,once,.,CASSAVGANTEAFF,TGTGCCAGCAGTGCCGTAGGGGCCAACACTGAAGCTTTCTTT
TRBJ2-7,TRBV12-3/TRBV12-4,many,.,CASSTRDKLYEQYF,TGTGCCAGCAGTACCCGGGACAAACTATACGAGCAGTACTTC
TRBJ2-3,TRBV20-1,many,.,CSARFRRDTQYF,TGCAGTGCTAGATTCCGGCGAGATACGCAGTATTTT
TRBJ2-5,TRBV3-1,few,.,CASRPWEQGPQETQYF,TGTGCCAGCAGGCCCTGGGAGCAAGGGCCTCAAGAGACCCAGTACTTC
TRBJ2-3,TRBV20-1,.,TRBD1,CTLPGQGADTQYF,TGCACCCTCCCGGGACAGGGGGCAGATACGCAGTATTTT
TRBJ2-2,TRBV7-2,.,.,CASSLDGSFTGELFF,TGTGCCAGCAGCTTAGACGGCAGTTTCACCGGGGAGCTGTTTTTT
TRBJ2-7,TRBV7-3,few,.,CASTLGPGSLYEQYF,TGTGCCAGCACCCTGGGACCGGGAAGCCTATACGAGCAGTACTTC
TRBJ2-7,TRBV7-9,.,TRBD2,CASSLSAVGGASEQYF,TGCGCCAGCAGCTTAAGTGCCGTGGGAGGGGCCAGCGAGCAGTACTTC
TRBJ2-7,TRBV3-1,.,TRBD1,CASSQRAGGEQYF,TGTGCCAGCAGCCAAAGAGCAGGGGGCGAGCAGTACTTC
TRBJ2-7,TRBV14,few,.,CASSQDLSRGSYEQYF,TGTGCCAGCAGCCAAGATCTGTCTAGGGGCTCCTACGAGCAGTACTTC
TRBJ2-7,TRBV12-3/TRBV12-4,.,.,CASGPKGASYEQYF,TGTGCCAGCGGTCCAAAAGGGGCGTCCTACGAGCAGTACTTC
TRBJ2-7,TRBV30,.,.,CAWRVDSPIHEQYF,TGTGCCTGGAGGGTTGACAGCCCGATCCACGAGCAGTACTTC
TRBJ2-3,TRBV6-5,.,.,CASRPTGTRATDTQYF,TGTGCCAGCAGGCCGACTGGGACCCGGGCGACAGATACGCAGTATTTT
TRBJ2-4,TRBV19,few,TRBD1,CASSYSGTGIQYF,TGTGCCAGTAGCTACTCCGGGACAGGGATACAGTACTTC
TRBJ2-7,TRBV20-1,few,.,CSAQRASYEQYF,TGCAGTGCCCAGCGGGCCTCCTACGAGCAGTACTTC
TRBJ2-7,TRBV2,many,.,CASSEIRGTNEQYF,TGTGCCAGCAGTGAAATCCGCGGGACAAACGAGCAGTACTTC
TRBJ2-3,TRBV20-1,.,.,CSARRVAGSTDTQYF,TGCAGTGCTAGGAGGGTGGCCGGTAGCACAGATACGCAGTATTTT
TRBJ1-2,TRBV27,.,.,CASSLLGHGERNYGYTF,TGTGCCAGCAGTTTATTAGGACATGGGGAGCGAAACTATGGCTACACCTTC
TRBJ1-1,TRBV29-1,.,.,CSVYGQMNTEAFF,TGCAGCGTCTACGGACAGATGAACACTGAAGCTTTCTTT
TRBJ1-2,TRBV11-2,few,TRBD1,CTSSSETGRNGYTF,TGTACCAGCAGCTCAGAGACAGGGAGGAATGGCTACACCTTC
TRBJ2-4,TRBV4-1,few,.,CTSSQEGLPAQYF,TGCACCAGCAGCCAAGAGGGACTCCCCGCGCAGTACTTC
TRBJ1-2,TRBV20-1,.,TRBD1,CSAGRGQDFYGYTF,TGCAGTGCTGGCCGAGGACAGGATTTCTATGGCTACACCTTC
TRBJ2-7,TRBV7-9,few,.,CASSPPYSYEQYF,TGTGCCAGCAGCCCCCCATACTCCTACGAGCAGTACTTC
TRBJ1-5,TRBV20-1,few,TRBD1,CSASRTGGSNQPQHF,TGCAGTGCCAGTAGGACAGGGGGTAGCAATCAGCCCCAGCATTTT
TRBJ2-6,TRBV7-2,many,.,CASSPAGAASGANVLTF,TGTGCCAGCAGTCCAGCCGGTGCAGCCTCTGGGGCCAACGTCCTGACTTTC
TRBJ2-7,TRBV30,few,TRBD2,CAWSVWAPGTSGRYEQYF,TGTGCCTGGAGTGTATGGGCACCTGGGACTAGCGGCCGATACGAGCAGTACTTC
TRBJ2-7,TRBV7-9,.,.,CASSRSINQDVQYF,TGTGCCAGCAGCCGGAGCATCAACCAAGACGTGCAGTACTTC
TRBJ2-2,TRBV24-1,.,.,CATSDWAAGELFF,TGTGCCACCAGTGACTGGGCTGCCGGGGAGCTGTTTTTT
TRBJ2-5,TRBV7-2,.,.,CASSTGRSETQYF,TGTGCCAGCAGCACGGGAAGGTCGGAGACCCAGTACTTC
TRBJ2-7,TRBV18,.,.,CASSETGDVYEQYF,TGTGCCAGCTCGGAGACAGGTGATGTCTACGAGCAGTACTTC
TRBJ2-3,TRBV7-2,.,.,CASRPPLTGFTDTQYF,TGTGCCAGCAGGCCACCACTTACAGGGTTCACAGATACGCAGTATTTT
TRBJ1-5,TRBV5-5,few,TRBD1,CASSLGWGQNQPQHF,TGTGCCAGCAGCTTGGGATGGGGACAGAATCAGCCCCAGCATTTT
TRBJ2-7,TRBV28,.,.,CASSFQGRPSYEQYF,TGTGCCAGCAGTTTCCAGGGGAGACCCTCCTACGAGCAGTACTTC
TRBJ2-1,TRBV7-9,.,TRBD2,CASSSRTSGGEQFF,TGTGCCAGCAGCTCTAGGACTAGCGGGGGGGAGCAGTTCTTC
TRBJ2-7,TRBV7-2,few,.,CASSPIVGSYEQYF,TGTGCCAGCAGCCCGATCGTGGGGTCTTACGAGCAGTACTTC
TRBJ1-6,TRBV30,.,.,CAWNGGRSPLHF,TGTGCCTGGAACGGGGGGCGATCACCCCTCCACTTT
TRBJ2-6,TRBV12-3/TRBV12-4,few,TRBD2,CASSLRGVVGANVLTF,TGTGCCAGCAGTTTGCGGGGGGTGGTTGGGGCCAACGTCCTGACTTTC
TRBJ1-6,TRBV11-2,.,TRBD1,CASSPGTGGSPLHF,TGTGCCAGCAGCCCAGGGACAGGGGGCTCACCCCTCCACTTT
TRBJ2-3,TRBV12-3/TRBV12-4,.,.,CASSFYRGTTDTQYF,TGTGCCAGCAGTTTCTATCGGGGGACCACAGATACGCAGTATTTT
TRBJ2-1,TRBV7-6,.,.,CASSLRVGSSYNEQFF,TGTGCCAGCAGCTTAAGGGTGGGGTCCTCCTACAATGAGCAGTTCTTC
TRBJ2-1,TRBV15,.,.,CATSRDGDGNEQFF,TGTGCCACCAGCAGAGATGGGGACGGCAATGAGCAGTTCTTC
TRBJ1-2,TRBV4-1,many,.,CASSQALTGYTF,TGCGCCAGCAGCCAAGCACTGACCGGCTACACCTTC
TRBJ1-4,TRBV29-1,.,.,CSVTETGIEKLFF,TGCAGCGTTACCGAAACAGGGATTGAAAAACTGTTTTTT
TRBJ1-1,TRBV6-5,.,.,CASRAPLNMVAFF,TGTGCCAGCAGGGCCCCGCTCAACATGGTCGCTTTCTTT
TRBJ2-4,TRBV10-1,.,TRBD1,CASSEFETGYYNEQYF,TGCGCCAGCAGTGAGTTCGAGACAGGGTACTACAATGAGCAGTACTTC
TRBJ2-5,TRBV7-9,few,.,CASSRRGHLQETQYF,TGTGCCAGCAGCCGCAGGGGACACCTTCAAGAGACCCAGTACTTC
TRBJ1-4,TRBV5-1,.,.,CASSLKGPDEKLIF,TGCGCCAGCAGCTTGAAGGGACCCGACGAAAAACTGATTTTT
TRBJ2-3,TRBV5-1,few,.,CASSLDWARTDTQYF,TGCGCCAGCAGCCTCGATTGGGCCCGCACAGATACGCAGTATTTT
TRBJ1-4,TRBV9,.,TRBD1,CASSFTTGGEKLFF,TGTGCCAGCAGCTTTACAACAGGGGGAGAAAAACTGTTTTTT
TRBJ2-1,TRBV29-1,many,.,CSAMRGIDEQFF,TGCAGCGCGATGAGGGGGATTGATGAGCAGTTCTTC
TRBJ1-4,TRBV20-1,few,.,CSAKGVDEKLFF,TGCAGTGCGAAGGGGGTGGACGAAAAACTGTTTTTT
TRBJ2-3,TRBV29-1,few,TRBD2,CSVRTSGSQVDTQYF,TGCAGCGTCCGGACTAGCGGGAGTCAGGTAGATACGCAGTATTTT